A selection of T cell receptor beta chains follows, all from one sample in a study of T-cell reconstitution after alpha-beta-depleted transplantation in children. From the PCR reads, TCRdb called clonotypes with MiXCR, one entry per CDR3 protein. The profile shows 200,000 to 300,000 distinct CDR3 sequences, approximately 12% of them singletons. The input for sequencing was PBMCs from the stem cell graft donor, taken from the stem cell graft. These receptors originate from a human donor who donated a stem cell graft to a child with acute lymphoblastic leukemia. The CDR3 runs from the conserved cysteine through the conserved F or W. The order of the fields is CDR3 protein, CDR3 DNA, D gene, clone size, V gene, J gene. A D gene is named only where the DNA matches it firmly. Part of the rows lack a size; the others show once, few, many or a class for expanded clones.

CASSPGVPGELFF	TGTGCCAGCAGTCCAGGAGTCCCCGGGGAGCTGTTTTTT	-	-	TRBV12-3/TRBV12-4	TRBJ2-2
CSARESGKSTDTQYF	TGCAGTGCTAGAGAGAGCGGGAAAAGCACAGATACGCAGTATTTT	TRBD2	many	TRBV20-1	TRBJ2-3
CASSLDFGSPLYEQYF	TGTGCCAGCAGCTTAGATTTCGGGTCCCCTCTCTACGAGCAGTACTTC	-	-	TRBV11-2	TRBJ2-7
CSVLRTGPGNTIYF	TGCAGCGTTTTGAGGACAGGGCCTGGAAACACCATATATTTT	TRBD1	many	TRBV29-1	TRBJ1-3
CASSETGRDTQYF	TGTGCCAGCAGCGAAACAGGGAGAGATACGCAGTATTTT	-	-	TRBV9	TRBJ2-3
CSAAGTLKDNEQFF	TGCAGCGCCGCCGGGACTTTAAAGGACAATGAGCAGTTCTTC	-	few	TRBV29-1	TRBJ2-1
CSARGQGTSTDTQYF	TGCAGTGCTAGAGGGCAGGGAACCTCCACAGATACGCAGTATTTT	-	-	TRBV20-1	TRBJ2-3
CSVVPAGTDTQYF	TGCAGCGTTGTTCCAGCGGGCACAGATACGCAGTATTTT	-	many	TRBV29-1	TRBJ2-3
CSAARTGTGSQPQHF	TGCAGTGCTGCCCGAACCGGGACAGGGTCCCAGCCCCAGCATTTT	TRBD1	many	TRBV20-1	TRBJ1-5
CASSITSLNEQFF	TGTGCCAGCAGCATTACTTCCCTCAATGAGCAGTTCTTC	-	few	TRBV11-2	TRBJ2-1
CASSFVGTVGTDTQYF	TGTGCCAGCAGCTTCGTTGGTACAGTCGGGACAGATACGCAGTATTTT	-	many	TRBV5-6	TRBJ2-3
CSVEHRLAGPQQFF	TGCAGCGTTGAACACCGACTAGCGGGGCCACAGCAGTTCTTC	TRBD2	few	TRBV29-1	TRBJ2-1
CSATATGPPYEQYF	TGCAGTGCGACGGCAACCGGGCCTCCCTACGAGCAGTACTTC	-	-	TRBV20-1	TRBJ2-7
CASSSTSGNYNEQFF	TGTGCCAGCAGCTCCACTAGCGGAAATTACAATGAGCAGTTCTTC	TRBD2	many	TRBV12-3/TRBV12-4	TRBJ2-1
CASSRLWGKESYEQYF	TGTGCCAGCAGCCGCCTTTGGGGTAAAGAGTCCTACGAGCAGTACTTC	-	many	TRBV14	TRBJ2-7
CATSRAPGALGEETQYF	TGTGCCACCAGCAGAGCGCCGGGGGCGCTCGGGGAAGAGACCCAGTACTTC	-	-	TRBV15	TRBJ2-5
CSVRDRGSYNEQFF	TGCAGCGTTAGGGACAGGGGTTCCTACAATGAGCAGTTCTTC	TRBD1	many	TRBV29-1	TRBJ2-1
CASSSRHGGYTF	TGTGCCAGCAGTTCCCGGCATGGTGGCTACACCTTC	-	many	TRBV12-3/TRBV12-4	TRBJ1-2
CASSLGISGSSYNEQFF	TGTGCCAGCAGCCTAGGAATCAGCGGTAGCTCCTACAATGAGCAGTTCTTC	-	many	TRBV3-1	TRBJ2-1
CASDPGGPNYGYTF	TGTGCCAGCGACCCAGGTGGGCCTAACTATGGCTACACCTTC	-	-	TRBV6-1	TRBJ1-2